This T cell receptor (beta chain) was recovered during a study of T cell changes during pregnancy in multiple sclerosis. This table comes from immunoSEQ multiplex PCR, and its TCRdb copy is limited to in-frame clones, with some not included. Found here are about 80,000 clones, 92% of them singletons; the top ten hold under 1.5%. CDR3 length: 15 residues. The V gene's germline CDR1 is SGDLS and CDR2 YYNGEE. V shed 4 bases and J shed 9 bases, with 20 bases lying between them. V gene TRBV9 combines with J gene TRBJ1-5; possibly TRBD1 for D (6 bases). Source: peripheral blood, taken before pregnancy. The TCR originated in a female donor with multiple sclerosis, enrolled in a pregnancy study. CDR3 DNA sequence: TGTGCCAGCAGCAACCATATGACAGGCTCAGGGCCCCAGCATTTT. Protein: CASSNHMTGSGPQHF.